Below are 20 T cell receptor beta chains sequenced from a single sample in a study of blood T cell repertoires in COVID-19 (dated by TCRdb to the early 2020s). Libraries came from the immunoSEQ multiplex PCR assay. The source is immuneACCESS, and TCRdb retained only in-frame sequences with V and J called. Part of the clones is not carried over; for the studies checked, unresolved V genes explain less than half of this, and the remainder is unexplained. The sample table holds around 87,000 clones, of which 90% were seen once. Clones ranked in the top ten supply approximately 1.5% of the sample. The sequenced material came from peripheral blood. Source of these receptors: a human donor with active COVID-19. The donor label of this sample is uncertain.

The chain has TRBV5-4 and TRBJ2-2; 11 bases are a match to TRBD1. V was clipped by 5 bases and J by 7 bases; unmatched bases: 7. CDR1 is SGHNT, CDR2 YYREEE, per germline (reference sequence). The CDR3 consists of 15 residues. The CDR3 protein is CASSWDRGIVGELFF. The CDR3 bases are TGTGCCAGCAGTTGGGACAGGGGGATTGTCGGGGAGCTGTTTTTT.

The chain joins TRBV5-1 to TRBJ1-2; TRBD1 agrees at 10 bases. Germline assignment: CDR1 SGHRS and CDR2 YFSETQ. The trim removed 3 bases at V and 8 bases at J, leaving 13 bases unmatched. This CDR3 region has 16 residues. The CDR3 reads CASSSRSGTGEGGYTF. The DNA for the CDR3 is TGCGCCAGCAGCTCACGATCGGGGACAGGGGAAGGCGGCTACACCTTC. Based on the CDR3 plus reference TRBV5-1 and TRBJ1-2, the full variable domain is KAGVTQTPRYLIKTRGQQVTLSCSPISGHRSVSWYQQTPGQGLQFLFEYFSETQRNKGNFPGRFSGRQFSNSRSEMNVSTLELGDSALYLCASSSRSGTGEGGYTFGSGTRLTVV.

Written as DNA, the CDR3 is TGCGCCAGCAGCTTGTTCCACAACATGAACACTGAAGCTTTCTTT. It yields the protein CASSLFHNMNTEAFF. The gene calls are TRBV5-1 and TRBJ1-1; D unclear. The length of the CDR3 is 15 residues. Germline CDR1 is SGHRS and CDR2 is YFSETQ. Trimming took 1 base from V and 0 from J, leaving 10 bases between them.

This clone was seen only a few times. V gene TRBV30 combines with J gene TRBJ1-1; D remains unclear. The V gene lost 2 bases and the J gene lost 1 base, with 8 bases spanning the gap. The CDR3 has 13 amino acids. Germline CDR1 is GTSNPN and CDR2 is SVGIG (reference sequence). Here the CDR3 DNA reads TGTGCCTGGAGTCTACAGTCGAACACTGAAGCTTTCTTT. This gives the protein CAWSLQSNTEAFF. Filled out from reference TRBV30 and TRBJ1-1, the complete variable domain reads SQTIHQWPATLVQPVGSPLSLECTVEGTSNPNLYWYRQAAGRGLQLLFYSVGIGQISSEVPQNLSASRPQDRQFILSSKKLLLSDSGFYLCAWSLQSNTEAFFGQGTRLTVV.

This clone occurred once. The chain recombines TRBV6-5 with TRBJ1-4; TRBD1 might be the D (5 bases). The germline CDR1 and CDR2 sequences are MNHEY and SVGAGI. The CDR3 loop spans 15 amino acids. V was clipped by 6 bases and J by 4 bases, with 15 bases between them. Here the CDR3 DNA reads TGTGCCAGCAGACCGACCGGGGGAATTAATGAAAAACTGTTTTTT. Encoded protein: CASRPTGGINEKLFF.

The genes are TRBV9 and TRBJ2-2; tentatively, D is TRBD1 (6 bases). In germline, CDR1 is SGDLS, CDR2 YYNGEE. This CDR3 is 15 amino acids long. V lost 4 bases to trimming and J lost 0 bases, with 10 bases between them. DNA of the CDR3: TGTGCCAGCAGCCCTCGGACAGCGAACACCGGGGAGCTGTTTTTT. This gives the protein CASSPRTANTGELFF. Based on the CDR3 plus reference TRBV9 and TRBJ2-2, the full variable domain is DSGVTQTPKHLITATGQRVTLRCSPRSGDLSVYWYQQSLDQGLQFLIQYYNGEERAKGNILERFSAQQFPDLHSELNLSSLELGDSALYFCASSPRTANTGELFFGEGSRLTVL.

The V and J genes are TRBV5-4 and TRBJ2-5; 13 positions match TRBD2. V lost 1 base to trimming and J lost 3 bases; unmatched junction nucleotides: 6. Looked up from germline, CDR1 is SGHNT and CDR2 is YYREEE (reference sequence). The CDR3 extends over 17 amino acids. CDR3 sequence reads: CASSLTSGGAGKETQYF. The CDR3 DNA reads TGTGCCAGCAGCTTGACTAGCGGGGGGGCGGGAAAAGAGACCCAGTACTTC.

This clone has more than one count but fewer than ten. The gene calls are TRBV28 and TRBJ1-5, with 7 bases lining up with TRBD1. The V segment lost 3 bases and the J segment 2 bases; nucleotides outside the gene matches: 4. The CDR3 length is 15 residues. CDR1 and CDR2 from the germline V gene are MDHEN and SYDVKM. This chain's CDR3 is CASSFQGGGNQPQHF. The CDR3 DNA sequence: TGTGCCAGCAGTTTTCAAGGGGGCGGCAATCAGCCCCAGCATTTT.

The genes are TRBV4-3 and TRBJ2-7, with D tentatively TRBD1 (6 bases). V gave up 4 bases and J gave up 6 bases, with 16 bases separating them. The CDR3 is 14 amino acids. Germline V gives CDR1 LGHNA, CDR2 YSLEER. The CDR3 nucleotides are TGCGCCAGCAGCCTCAGGGGCGGCGGAAGCGAGCAGTACTTC. Residues: CASSLRGGGSEQYF.

The rearrangement links TRBV9 to TRBJ2-2; maybe TRBD2 (5 bases). The germline V and J ends were trimmed by 0 bases and 5 bases, with 8 bases remaining between them. From germline, CDR1 is SGDLS and CDR2 YYNGEE. The CDR3 has 14 residues. CDR3 DNA: TGTGCCAGCAGCGTAGGAGGGCGGACCGGGGAGCTGTTTTTT. This gives the protein CASSVGGRTGELFF.

The genes are TRBV3-1 (or the pseudogene TRBV3-2) and TRBJ1-5; 9 nucleotides agree with TRBD1. J was trimmed by 13 bases and V by 0 bases; bases with no gene match: 10. The CDR3 length is 15 residues. Germline lookup yields CDR1 LGHDT and CDR2 YNNKEL (reference sequence). The CDR3 DNA sequence: TGTGCCAGCAGCCAAGAAACAGGGGGCGGGGGATCTCAGCATTTT. Its translation: CASSQETGGGGSQHF.

The chain uses TRBV6-4 and TRBJ2-1; D not resolved. V was pared by 0 bases and J by 8 bases, with 11 bases between. The CDR3 runs 14 residues. Looked up from germline, CDR1 is MRHNA and CDR2 is SNTAGT. The CDR3 is CASSDSLQSDEQFF. The CDR3 bases are TGTGCCAGCAGTGACTCCCTTCAGAGCGATGAGCAGTTCTTC.

The chain employs TRBV6-6 and TRBJ2-7; 7 positions agree with TRBD2. With 0 bases clipped from V and 3 bases from J, the junction kept 5 bases outside the gene matches. Germline CDR1 and CDR2: MNHNY and SVGAGI (reference sequence). The CDR3 has 15 residues. This CDR3 reads CASSYSLGLVYEQYF. CDR3 in DNA: TGTGCCAGCAGTTACTCGTTAGGACTAGTCTACGAGCAGTACTTC.

This clone was recorded once. The chain combines TRBV2 with TRBJ2-7; no clear D. V was cut by 2 bases and J by 9 bases, with 8 bases left in between. The germline V gene encodes CDR1 SNHLY and CDR2 FYNNEI. CDR3 length: 11 amino acids. The CDR3 spells CASSEQAGQYF. CDR3 bases: TGTGCCAGCAGTGAACAGGCAGGGCAGTACTTC.

The chain couples TRBV7-6 to TRBJ2-2, with D unclear. The length of the CDR3 is 16 residues. Trimming took 0 bases from V and 1 from J, leaving 9 bases between them. CDR1 and CDR2 from the germline V gene are SGHVS and FNYEAQ. CDR3 sequence: CASSLASLKNTGELFF. The CDR3 coding sequence is TGTGCCAGCAGCTTAGCATCCTTAAAGAACACCGGGGAGCTGTTTTTT.

This clone has just one count. The V gene is TRBV2, the J gene TRBJ2-1, with a tentative D call TRBD2 (6 bases). Germline CDR1 SNHLY, CDR2 FYNNEI. This CDR3 has 15 residues. Trimming left V 3 bases short and J 2 bases short, with 11 bases between. The CDR3 DNA follows: TGTGCCAGCAGTGACGTGGGGGGTGCCTACAATGAGCAGTTCTTC. Its translation: CASSDVGGAYNEQFF. Full variable domain (rest looked up from reference TRBV2 and TRBJ2-1): EPEVTQTPSHQVTQMGQEVILRCVPISNHLYFYWYRQILGQKVEFLVSFYNNEISEKSEIFDDQFSVERPDGSNFTLKIRSTKLEDSAMYFCASSDVGGAYNEQFFGPGTRLTVL.

The chain couples TRBV28 to TRBJ1-1, with 10 nucleotides matching TRBD1. The ends lost 8 bases at V and 3 bases at J; junction bases unmatched: 6. CDR3 length: 14 amino acids. Germline V gene sequence: CDR1 MDHEN, CDR2 SYDVKM. The CDR3 DNA reads TGTGCCAGCGGGGACAGGGGACGGCACACTGAAGCTTTCTTT. This translates into CASGDRGRHTEAFF.

The chain couples TRBV9 to TRBJ1-6; 8 positions agree with TRBD1. The CDR3 consists of 16 residues. V dropped 5 bases and J dropped 6; count of bases not matched to a gene: 10. Germline loops: CDR1 SGDLS, CDR2 YYNGEE. The CDR3 loop is CASRGQDRLGNSPLHF. CDR3 DNA sequence: TGTGCCAGCAGGGGACAGGACCGGTTGGGTAATTCACCCCTCCACTTT.

Comments on this clone: The sample contains more than one DNA sequence encoding this CDR3. This chain links TRBV5-1 with TRBJ2-3, with 11 nucleotides matching TRBD1. The V segment lost 0 bases and the J segment 3 bases; nucleotides outside the gene matches: 3. CDR3 length: 16 residues. The germline V gene encodes CDR1 SGHRS and CDR2 YFSETQ. The CDR3 DNA is TGCGCCAGCAGCTTGGGGACAGGGGGCAGGACAGATACGCAGTATTTT. Protein product: CASSLGTGGRTDTQYF.

The chain carries TRBV25-1 and TRBJ2-5; the match to TRBD1 covers 7 bases. With 4 bases clipped from V and 1 base from J, the junction kept 12 bases outside the gene matches. The CDR3 is made up of 17 amino acids. The germline CDR1 and CDR2 sequences are MGHDK and SYGVNS. CDR3 nucleotides: TGTGCCAGCAGTGGCCACAGGGGTAAGGGCTTCCAAGAGACCCAGTACTTC. Translation: CASSGHRGKGFQETQYF.